These 5 T cell receptor beta chains came from one sample sequenced in a study of beta chain features in type 1 diabetes. The whole isolated RNA underwent reverse transcription, so sequencing captured expressed TCRB transcripts. Using immunoSEQ multiplex PCR, the repertoire was profiled, and TCRdb retains in-frame clones only, with some absent. This sample has about 250,000 clones; 13% to 15% occur once, and the top ten carry more than 0.02%. The sequenced sample was naive CD4+ T cells from blood. Source of these receptors: a woman between 35 and 50 years old in good health.

The chain combines TRBV6-5 with TRBJ2-7; the match to TRBD2 covers 10 bases. The germline V gene encodes CDR1 MNHEY and CDR2 SVGAGI. The CDR3 totals 15 residues. J gave up 6 bases and V 6 bases, and 11 bases lay outside the gene matches. The CDR3 loop reads CASRLAGTAAGEQYF. The CDR3 region has the DNA TGTGCCAGCAGACTAGCGGGGACCGCCGCGGGCGAGCAGTACTTC.

This chain links TRBV18 with TRBJ2-7, with D perhaps matching TRBD1 (6 bases). Germline-derived CDR1 and CDR2 are KGHSH and LQKENI. V dropped 6 bases and J dropped 4 bases, with 13 bases sitting between them. The CDR3 covers 13 residues. The CDR3 nucleotides are TGTGCCAGCTCGGCAGGGGAGATTTACGAGCAGTACTTC. It yields the protein CASSAGEIYEQYF.

This clone was observed a handful of times. In DNA form, the CDR3 reads TGTGCCAGCAGCGTGCAGTGGGCCCAAGAGACCCAGTACTTC. It specifies CASSVQWAQETQYF. The V gene is TRBV5-4, the J gene TRBJ2-5, with unresolved D. This CDR3 comprises 14 residues. Deletions cut 4 bases from V and 1 base from J, with 11 bases between. Germline loops: CDR1 SGHNT, CDR2 YYREEE (reference sequence).

The chain employs TRBV9 and TRBJ2-1, with 10 positions matching TRBD2. CDR3 size: 14 residues. CDR1 SGDLS and CDR2 YYNGEE come from the germline V gene. The V gene end was trimmed by 3 bases and the J gene end by 10 bases; junction bases not matched to a gene: 7. CDR3 protein: CASSGGLATREQFF. The CDR3 bases are TGTGCCAGCAGCGGGGGACTAGCGACCAGAGAGCAGTTCTTC.

This chain uses TRBV2 with TRBJ2-1, with D possibly being TRBD1 (5 bases). Germline V gene lookup returns CDR1 SNHLY and CDR2 FYNNEI. The V and J ends lost 5 bases and 7 bases respectively, with 15 bases between them. This CDR3 spans 14 amino acids. Written as DNA, the CDR3 is TGTGCCAGCAGTCAAGGTAGCAGGGCTAATGAGCAGTTCTTC. Its protein is CASSQGSRANEQFF.